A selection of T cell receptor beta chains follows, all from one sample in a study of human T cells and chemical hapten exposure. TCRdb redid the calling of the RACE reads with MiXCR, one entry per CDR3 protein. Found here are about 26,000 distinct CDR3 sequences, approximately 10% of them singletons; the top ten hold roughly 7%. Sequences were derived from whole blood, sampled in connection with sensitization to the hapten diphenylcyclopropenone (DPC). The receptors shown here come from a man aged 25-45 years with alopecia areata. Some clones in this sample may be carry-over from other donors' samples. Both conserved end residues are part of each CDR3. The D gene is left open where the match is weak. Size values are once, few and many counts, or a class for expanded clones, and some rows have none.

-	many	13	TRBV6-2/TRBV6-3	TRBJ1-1	TGTGCCAGCAGGACCCCAGGGTACCCCGGAGCTTTCTTT	CASRTPGYPGAFF
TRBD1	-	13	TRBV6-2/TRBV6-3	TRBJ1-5	TGTGCCAGCAGGGACAGGGAGGGTCAGCCCCAGCATTTT	CASRDREGQPQHF
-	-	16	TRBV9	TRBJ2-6	TGTGCCAGCAGAGTAGAGTACGGCCCTGGGGCCAACGTCCTGACTTTC	CASRVEYGPGANVLTF
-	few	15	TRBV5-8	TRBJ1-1	TGTGCCAGCAGCTTTACCCTCTATGGGAACACTGAAGCTTTCTTT	CASSFTLYGNTEAFF
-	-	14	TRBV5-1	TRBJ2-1	TGCGCCAGCCAGGTCGGGGGCCCTAGGGATGAGCAGTTCTTC	CASQVGGPRDEQFF
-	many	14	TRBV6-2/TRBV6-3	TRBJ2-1	TGTGCCAGCAGTTACCGGACCCGGGGCGATGAGCAGTTCTTC	CASSYRTRGDEQFF
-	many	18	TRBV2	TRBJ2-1	TGTGCCAGCAGCAGGGGTGGGGCTAGCGGAGACTCCTACAATGAGCAGTTCTTC	CASSRGGASGDSYNEQFF
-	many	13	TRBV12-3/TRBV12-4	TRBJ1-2	TGTGCCAGCAATAGAGGGAGTGGGCATGGCTACACCTTC	CASNRGSGHGYTF
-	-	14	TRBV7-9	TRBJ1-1	TGTGCCATCGGGGAGGGACTCATAGGAACTGAAGCTTTCTTT	CAIGEGLIGTEAFF
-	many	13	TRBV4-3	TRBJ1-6	TGCGCCAGCAGCCAAAATCAGGGGTCACCCCTCCACTTT	CASSQNQGSPLHF
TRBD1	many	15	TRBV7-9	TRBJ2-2	TGTGCCAGCAGCGCTCGGGACAGGGCGGCCGGGGAGCTGTTTTTT	CASSARDRAAGELFF
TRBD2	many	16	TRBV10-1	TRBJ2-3	TGCGCCAGCACCTTGACTAGCGGGAGTATCACAGATACGCAGTATTTT	CASTLTSGSITDTQYF
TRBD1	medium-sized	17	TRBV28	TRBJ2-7	TGTGCCAGCAGTTCGCCCGAGACAGGGGAAGGGGCCTACGAGCAGTACTTC	CASSSPETGEGAYEQYF
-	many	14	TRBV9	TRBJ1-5	TGTGCCAGCAGCGCCCACACGGACAATCAGCCCCAGCATTTT	CASSAHTDNQPQHF
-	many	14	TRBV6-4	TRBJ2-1	TGTGCCAGCAGCCGCGGGGACGGCTACAATGAGCAGTTCTTC	CASSRGDGYNEQFF
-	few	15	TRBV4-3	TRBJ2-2	TGCGCCAGCAGCCAAGATGGGGGCGTGGGCGGGGAGCTGTTTTTT	CASSQDGGVGGELFF
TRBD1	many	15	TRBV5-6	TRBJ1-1	TGTGCCAGCAGGAGGCGGACAGGGGGCTTACCTGAAGCTTTCTTT	CASRRRTGGLPEAFF
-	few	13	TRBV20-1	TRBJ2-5	TGCAGTGCCCAGACCCCCCAGCAAGAGACCCAGTACTTC	CSAQTPQQETQYF
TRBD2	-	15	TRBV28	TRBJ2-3	TGTGCCAGCAGGACTAGCGGGAGTATGACAGATACGCAGTATTTT	CASRTSGSMTDTQYF
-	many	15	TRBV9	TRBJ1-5	TGTGCCAGCAGCGTAGGGGGAACAGTCGGTCAGCCCCAGCATTTT	CASSVGGTVGQPQHF
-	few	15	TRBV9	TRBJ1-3	TGTGCCAGCAGCCCATCAGGGGCAGCTGGAAACACCATATATTTT	CASSPSGAAGNTIYF
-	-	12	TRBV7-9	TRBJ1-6	TGTGCCAGCAGATCAGGGGAGCTCACCCTCCACTTT	CASRSGELTLHF
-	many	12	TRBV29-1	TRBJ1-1	TGCAGCGCGACGGGACCGAACACTGAAGCTTTCTTT	CSATGPNTEAFF
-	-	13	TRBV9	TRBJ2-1	TGTGCCAGCAGAGGGGAAAGTCACGATGAGCAGTTCTTC	CASRGESHDEQFF
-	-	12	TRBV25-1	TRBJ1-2	TGTGCCAGCAAGCGTGGCGGGTATGGCTACACCTTC	CASKRGGYGYTF
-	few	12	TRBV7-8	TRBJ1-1	TGTGCCAGCTCCGGGCCCAACACTGAAGCTTTCTTT	CASSGPNTEAFF
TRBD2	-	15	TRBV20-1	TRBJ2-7	TGCAGTGCTAGAGACACATTCGGGAGGCACTACGAGCAGTACTTC	CSARDTFGRHYEQYF
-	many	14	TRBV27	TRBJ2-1	TGTGCCAGCAGTTTTGACAGACCATACAATGAGCAGTTCTTC	CASSFDRPYNEQFF
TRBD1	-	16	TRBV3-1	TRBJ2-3	TGTGCCAGCAGCCCGAGACCGACAGGGGGGTTACATACGCAGTATTTT	CASSPRPTGGLHTQYF
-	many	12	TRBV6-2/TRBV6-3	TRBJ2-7	TGTGCCAGCAGTTACGTGGGGTACGAGCAGTACTTC	CASSYVGYEQYF
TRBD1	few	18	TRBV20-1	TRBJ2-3	TGCAGTGCTAACAGCCTCAAGGGACAGGGGGCCCCCACAGATACGCAGTATTTT	CSANSLKGQGAPTDTQYF
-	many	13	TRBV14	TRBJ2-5	TGTGCCAGCAGCCAAGAGTTCGGAGAGACCCAGTACTTC	CASSQEFGETQYF
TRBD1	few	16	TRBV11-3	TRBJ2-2	TGTGCCAGCAGCCGCCGGGACAGGGGTTTTTCCGGGGAGCTGTTTTTT	CASSRRDRGFSGELFF
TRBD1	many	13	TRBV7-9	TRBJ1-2	TGTGCCAGCAGCTTCGGGACAGGGGACGGCTACACCTTC	CASSFGTGDGYTF
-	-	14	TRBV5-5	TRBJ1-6	TGTGCCAGCAGCTTGGGGCCCGGGATCTCACCCCTCCACTTT	CASSLGPGISPLHF